One sample yielded the 9 T cell receptor beta chains listed below, sequenced in a study of PD-1 blockade in classical Hodgkin lymphoma. Sample time point: cycle 4 day 1 (C4D1), after 6 weeks of nivolumab. Brentuximab vedotin exposure varied, and every patient relapsed after autologous stem cell transplantation. This table comes from immunoSEQ multiplex PCR, and its TCRdb copy is limited to in-frame clones, with some not included. The sample has roughly 100,000 clones; around nine tenths are singletons. The sequences come from peripheral blood mononuclear cells (PBMCs), collected before the fourth cycle of nivolumab. The receptors were sampled from a human donor with classical Hodgkin lymphoma.

This clone was seen only a few times. The chain links TRBV19 to TRBJ2-1, with TRBD2 matching 7 bases. Germline V lookup: CDR1 LNHDA, CDR2 SQIVND (reference sequence). Unmatched junction bases numbered 7, after V lost 5 bases and J lost 6 bases. The CDR3 has 14 residues. CDR3 DNA sequence: TGTGCCAGTAGTCGAGTGGGGAGGGTCAATGAGCAGTTCTTC. Protein sequence: CASSRVGRVNEQFF.

The chain combines TRBV5-6 with TRBJ1-2, with D possibly matching TRBD1 (5 bases). The CDR3 is 15 amino acids. CDR1 SGHDT and CDR2 YYEEEE come from the germline V gene. V was pared by 4 bases and J by 3 bases, with 16 bases between. This CDR3 reads CASSRLAGGDYGYTF. The DNA of the CDR3 is TGTGCCAGCAGCCGACTAGCGGGGGGAGACTATGGCTACACCTTC.

This clone is medium-sized (0.01 to 0.1%) within its sample. The CDR3 is CASSLGAYSSGSLNIQYF. In nucleotides, the CDR3 is TGTGCCAGCAGCTTAGGGGCTTATTCTAGCGGGAGTCTAAACATTCAGTACTTC. The V and J genes are TRBV7-9 and TRBJ2-4, with 10 bases aligning to TRBD2. Germline V gives CDR1 SEHNR, CDR2 FQNEAQ (reference sequence). Germline trimming cut 1 base from V and 6 bases from J; bases unmatched to any gene: 12. This CDR3 comprises 18 residues.

The V call is TRBV5-8, the J call TRBJ2-3, with 12 bases lining up with TRBD2. This CDR3 spans 19 amino acids. Germline CDR1 is SGHTS and CDR2 is YDEGEE. With 3 bases clipped from V and 0 bases from J, the junction kept 11 bases outside the gene matches. CDR3 DNA sequence: TGTGCCAGCAGCTCCCCGGGACTAGCGGGTGGATTTAGCACAGATACGCAGTATTTT. Translation: CASSSPGLAGGFSTDTQYF.

This rearrangement joins TRBV27 to TRBJ2-2; 7 bases align to TRBD2. V lost 1 base to trimming and J lost 3 bases; unmatched junction nucleotides: 8. The CDR3 has 17 residues. Germline CDR1 reads MNHEY; CDR2 reads SMNVEV (reference sequence). The DNA of the CDR3 is TGTGCCAGCAGTTTATTAGGCGGGACTACACACACCGGGGAGCTGTTTTTT. This translates into CASSLLGGTTHTGELFF.

This clone has just one count. The chain combines TRBV4-1 with TRBJ2-1; TRBD2 matches at 7 bases. The CDR3 loop spans 15 amino acids. The germline gives CDR1 MGHRA, CDR2 YSYEKL. J was trimmed by 2 bases and V by 2 bases; bases with no gene match: 3. This CDR3 reads CASSQTREPYNEQFF. The DNA of the CDR3 is TGCGCCAGCAGCCAAACGCGGGAGCCCTACAATGAGCAGTTCTTC.

The genes are TRBV5-8 and TRBJ2-7, with D tentatively TRBD1 (6 bases). The CDR3 length is 14 residues. Trimming stripped 4 bases from V and 6 bases from J, with 17 bases between. Germline assignment: CDR1 SGHTS and CDR2 YDEGEE. The CDR3 protein is CASSRDTIGVEQYF. For the CDR3, the DNA is TGTGCCAGCAGCCGGGACACCATTGGGGTCGAGCAGTACTTC. Full variable domain (rest looked up from reference TRBV5-8 and TRBJ2-7): EAGVTQSPTHLIKTRGQQATLRCSPISGHTSVYWYQQALGLGLQFLLWYDEGEERNRGNFPPRFSGRQFPNYSSELNVNALELEDSALYLCASSRDTIGVEQYFGPGTRLTVT.

The chain carries TRBV7-9 and TRBJ1-1; D unclear. The CDR3 length is 16 residues. The V gene lost 3 bases and the J gene lost 0 bases, with 14 bases spanning the gap. In germline, CDR1 is SEHNR, CDR2 FQNEAQ (reference sequence). The CDR3 region is CASSFPAGLMNTEAFF. In DNA, the CDR3 is TGTGCCAGCAGCTTCCCGGCGGGTTTGATGAACACTGAAGCTTTCTTT.

The chain joins TRBV2 to TRBJ2-1, with 13 nucleotides matching TRBD2. Germline V gene lookup returns CDR1 SNHLY and CDR2 FYNNEI. V gave up 7 bases and J gave up 0 bases; unmatched junction bases: 9. The CDR3 is made up of 18 amino acids. The CDR3 region is CASTGALAGGSSYNEQFF. DNA of the CDR3: TGTGCCAGCACCGGGGCACTAGCGGGAGGGAGCTCCTACAATGAGCAGTTCTTC. Full variable domain (missing parts from reference TRBV2 and TRBJ2-1): EPEVTQTPSHQVTQMGQEVILRCVPISNHLYFYWYRQILGQKVEFLVSFYNNEISEKSEIFDDQFSVERPDGSNFTLKIRSTKLEDSAMYFCASTGALAGGSSYNEQFFGPGTRLTVL.